Detailed here is one T cell receptor beta chain. The data were taken from a study of blood T cell repertoires in COVID-19. Study details: Samples taken during acute and convalescent COVID-19 were collected in the United States, Italy and Spain.

The assay was immunoSEQ multiplex PCR, and TCRdb's table has in-frame clones only and misses some. The sample lists just over 300,000 clones; roughly 91% were seen once. V lost 0 bases and J lost 4, with 10 bases in between. The CDR3 contains 15 residues. In germline, CDR1 is ENHRY, CDR2 SYGVKD. Followed longitudinally, the Seattle patients had been enrolled during active infection. V is TRBV10-3 and J is TRBJ1-5; tentatively, D is TRBD1 (5 bases). Sequencing used peripheral blood. The source is a woman under 40 with COVID-19, enrolled during active disease. The CDR3 region is CAISESQGGNQPQHF. The CDR3 region has the DNA TGTGCCATCAGTGAGTCCCAGGGTGGTAATCAGCCCCAGCATTTT.